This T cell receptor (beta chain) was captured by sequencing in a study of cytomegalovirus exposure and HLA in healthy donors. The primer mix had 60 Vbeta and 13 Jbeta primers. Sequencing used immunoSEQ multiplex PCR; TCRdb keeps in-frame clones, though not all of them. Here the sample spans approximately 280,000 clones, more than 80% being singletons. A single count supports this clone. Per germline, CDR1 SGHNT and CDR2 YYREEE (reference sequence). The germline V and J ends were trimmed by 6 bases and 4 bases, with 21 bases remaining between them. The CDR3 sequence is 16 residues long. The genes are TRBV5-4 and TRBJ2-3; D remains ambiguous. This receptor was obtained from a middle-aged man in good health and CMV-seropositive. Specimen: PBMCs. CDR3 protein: CASTNQDWPISDTQYF. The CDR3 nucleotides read TGTGCCAGCACCAACCAAGACTGGCCGATCTCAGATACGCAGTATTTT.